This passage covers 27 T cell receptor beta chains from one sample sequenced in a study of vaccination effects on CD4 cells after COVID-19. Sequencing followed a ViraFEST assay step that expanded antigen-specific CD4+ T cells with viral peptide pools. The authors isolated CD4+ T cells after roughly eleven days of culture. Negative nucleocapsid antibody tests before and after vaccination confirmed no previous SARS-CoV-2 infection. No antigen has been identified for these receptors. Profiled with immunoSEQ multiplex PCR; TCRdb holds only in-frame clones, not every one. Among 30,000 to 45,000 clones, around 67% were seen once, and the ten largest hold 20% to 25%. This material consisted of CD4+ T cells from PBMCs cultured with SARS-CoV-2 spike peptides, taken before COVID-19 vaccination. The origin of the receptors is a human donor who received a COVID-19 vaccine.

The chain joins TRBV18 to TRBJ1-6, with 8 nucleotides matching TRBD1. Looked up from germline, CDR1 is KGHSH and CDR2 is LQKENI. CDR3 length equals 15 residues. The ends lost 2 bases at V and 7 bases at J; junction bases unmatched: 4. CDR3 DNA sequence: TGTGCCAGCTCACCATCCGGACAGGGCAATTCACCCCTCCACTTT. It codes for CASSPSGQGNSPLHF. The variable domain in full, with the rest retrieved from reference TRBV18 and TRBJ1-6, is NAGVMQNPRHLVRRRGQEARLRCSPMKGHSHVYWYRQLPEEGLKFMVYLQKENIIDESGMPKERFSAEFPKEGPSILRIQQVVRGDSAAYFCASSPSGQGNSPLHFGNGTRLTVT.

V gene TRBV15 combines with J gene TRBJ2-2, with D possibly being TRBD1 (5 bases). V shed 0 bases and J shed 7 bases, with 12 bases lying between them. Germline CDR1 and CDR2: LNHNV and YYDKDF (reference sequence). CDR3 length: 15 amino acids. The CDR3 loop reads CATSRELQVGGELFF. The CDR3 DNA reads TGTGCCACCAGCAGAGAGTTACAGGTGGGCGGGGAGCTGTTTTTT.

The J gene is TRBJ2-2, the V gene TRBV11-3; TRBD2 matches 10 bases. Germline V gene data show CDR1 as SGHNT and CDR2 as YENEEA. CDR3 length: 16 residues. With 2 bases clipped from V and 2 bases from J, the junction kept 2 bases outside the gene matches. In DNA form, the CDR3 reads TGTGCCAGCAGCTTAAGCGGGGGGGCCAACACCGGGGAGCTGTTTTTT. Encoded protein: CASSLSGGANTGELFF. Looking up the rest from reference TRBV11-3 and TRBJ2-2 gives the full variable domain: EAGVVQSPRYKIIEKKQPVAFWCNPISGHNTLYWYLQNLGQGPELLIRYENEEAVDDSQLPKDRFSAERLKGVDSTLKIQPAELGDSAVYLCASSLSGGANTGELFFGEGSRLTVL.

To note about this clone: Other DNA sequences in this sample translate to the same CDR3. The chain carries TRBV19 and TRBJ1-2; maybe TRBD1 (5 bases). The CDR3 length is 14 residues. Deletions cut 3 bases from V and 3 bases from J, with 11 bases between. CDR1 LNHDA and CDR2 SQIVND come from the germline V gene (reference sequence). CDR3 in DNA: TGTGCCAGTAGTATTCTCGGAGGGGACTATGGCTACACCTTC. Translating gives CASSILGGDYGYTF.

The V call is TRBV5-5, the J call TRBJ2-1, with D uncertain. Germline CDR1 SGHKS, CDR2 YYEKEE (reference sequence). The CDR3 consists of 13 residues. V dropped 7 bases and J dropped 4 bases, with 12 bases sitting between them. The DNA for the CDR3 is TGTGCCAGCTCTTCGAGCGTTTACAATGAGCAGTTCTTC. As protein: CASSSSVYNEQFF.

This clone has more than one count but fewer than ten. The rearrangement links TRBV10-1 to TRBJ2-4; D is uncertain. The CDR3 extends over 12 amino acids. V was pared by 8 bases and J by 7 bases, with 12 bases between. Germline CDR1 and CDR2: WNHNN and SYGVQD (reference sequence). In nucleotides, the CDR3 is TGCGCCAGCTCGGCTATTCCCAACATTCAGTACTTC. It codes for CASSAIPNIQYF.

CDR3 amino acids: CASSLAPMNTEAFF. The CDR3, as DNA: TGTGCCAGCAGCTTAGCCCCCATGAACACTGAAGCTTTCTTT. The V call is TRBV7-8, the J call TRBJ1-1; D is ambiguous. CDR3 length: 14 residues. Per the germline V gene, CDR1 is SGHVS and CDR2 is FQNEAQ. The V end was cut by 0 bases, the J end by 0 bases, with 5 bases between.

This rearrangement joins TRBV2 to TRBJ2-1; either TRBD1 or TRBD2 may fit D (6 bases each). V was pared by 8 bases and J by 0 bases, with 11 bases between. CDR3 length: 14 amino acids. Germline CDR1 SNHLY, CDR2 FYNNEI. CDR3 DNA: TGTGCCAGCGGGGGGCGGAGCTCCTACAATGAGCAGTTCTTC. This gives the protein CASGGRSSYNEQFF.

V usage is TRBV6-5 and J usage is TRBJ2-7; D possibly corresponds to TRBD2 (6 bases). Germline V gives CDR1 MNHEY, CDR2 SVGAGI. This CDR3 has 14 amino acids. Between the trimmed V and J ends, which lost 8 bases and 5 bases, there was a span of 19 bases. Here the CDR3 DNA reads TGTGCCAGCCGCCCGGGGGTTCGACTAAACGAGCAGTACTTC. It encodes CASRPGVRLNEQYF.

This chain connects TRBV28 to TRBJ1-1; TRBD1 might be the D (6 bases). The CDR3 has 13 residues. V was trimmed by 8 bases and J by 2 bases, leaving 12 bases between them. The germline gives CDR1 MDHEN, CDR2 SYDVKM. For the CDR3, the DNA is TGTGCCAGCTCTCCAGGGGATAACACTGAAGCTTTCTTT. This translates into CASSPGDNTEAFF.

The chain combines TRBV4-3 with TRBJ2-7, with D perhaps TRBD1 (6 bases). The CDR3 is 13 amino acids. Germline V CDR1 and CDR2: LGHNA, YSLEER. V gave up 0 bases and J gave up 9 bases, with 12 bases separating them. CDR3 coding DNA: TGCGCCAGCAGCCAAGATCTCGGCAGGGGGCAGTACTTC. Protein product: CASSQDLGRGQYF.

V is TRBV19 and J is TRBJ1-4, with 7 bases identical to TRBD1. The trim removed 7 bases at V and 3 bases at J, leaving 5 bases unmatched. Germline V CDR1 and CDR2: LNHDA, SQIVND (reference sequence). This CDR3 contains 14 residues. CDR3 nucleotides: TGTGCCAGTAACAGGGGTCAGGCTAATGAAAAACTGTTTTTT. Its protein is CASNRGQANEKLFF.

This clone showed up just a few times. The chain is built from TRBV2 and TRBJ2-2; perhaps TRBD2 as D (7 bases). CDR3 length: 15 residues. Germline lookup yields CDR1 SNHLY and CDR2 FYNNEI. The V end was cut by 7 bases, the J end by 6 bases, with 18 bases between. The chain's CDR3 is CASIVGGLRAGELFF. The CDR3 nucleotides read TGTGCCAGCATCGTCGGGGGGCTGAGAGCCGGGGAGCTGTTTTTT.

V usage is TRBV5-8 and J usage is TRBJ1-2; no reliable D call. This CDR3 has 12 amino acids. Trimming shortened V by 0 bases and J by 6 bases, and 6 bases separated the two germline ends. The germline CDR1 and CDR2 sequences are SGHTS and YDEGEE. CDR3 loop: CASSLARHGYTF. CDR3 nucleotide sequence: TGTGCCAGCAGCTTGGCACGCCATGGCTACACCTTC.

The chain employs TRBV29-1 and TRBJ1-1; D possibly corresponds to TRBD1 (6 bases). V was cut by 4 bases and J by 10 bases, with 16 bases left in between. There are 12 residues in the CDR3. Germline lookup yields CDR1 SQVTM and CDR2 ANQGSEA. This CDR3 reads CSVVEGDSVAFF. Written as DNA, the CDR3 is TGCAGCGTTGTGGAGGGGGACTCTGTAGCTTTCTTT.

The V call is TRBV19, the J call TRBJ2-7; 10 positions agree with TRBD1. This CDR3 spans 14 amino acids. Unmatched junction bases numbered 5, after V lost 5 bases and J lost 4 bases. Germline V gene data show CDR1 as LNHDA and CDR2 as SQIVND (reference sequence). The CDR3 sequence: CASSVGQGPYEQYF. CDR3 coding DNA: TGTGCCAGTAGTGTGGGACAGGGGCCGTACGAGCAGTACTTC.

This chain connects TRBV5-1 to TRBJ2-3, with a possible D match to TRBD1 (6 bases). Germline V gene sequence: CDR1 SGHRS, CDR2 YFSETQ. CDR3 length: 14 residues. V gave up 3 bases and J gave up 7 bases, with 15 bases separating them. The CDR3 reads CASSSGQTTNTQYF. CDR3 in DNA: TGCGCCAGCAGCTCTGGACAGACCACTAATACGCAGTATTTT.

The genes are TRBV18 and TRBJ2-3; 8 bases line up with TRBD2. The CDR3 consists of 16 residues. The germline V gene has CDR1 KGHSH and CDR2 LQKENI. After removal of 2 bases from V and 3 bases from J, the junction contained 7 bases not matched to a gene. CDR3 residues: CASSPNESGGTDTQYF. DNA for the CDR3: TGTGCCAGCTCACCAAACGAAAGCGGGGGAACAGATACGCAGTATTTT.

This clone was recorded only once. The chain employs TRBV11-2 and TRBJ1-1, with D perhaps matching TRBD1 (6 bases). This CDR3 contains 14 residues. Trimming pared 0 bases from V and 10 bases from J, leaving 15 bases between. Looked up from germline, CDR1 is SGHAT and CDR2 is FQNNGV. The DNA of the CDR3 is TGTGCCAGCAGCTTAGAAACAGGGCGGGTTAGAGCTTTCTTT. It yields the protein CASSLETGRVRAFF.

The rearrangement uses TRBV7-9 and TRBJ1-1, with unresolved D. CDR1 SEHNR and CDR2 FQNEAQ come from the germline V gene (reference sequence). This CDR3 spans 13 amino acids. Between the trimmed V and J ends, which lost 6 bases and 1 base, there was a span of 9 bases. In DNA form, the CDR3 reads TGTGCCAGCAGGCCAGCCACGAACACTGAAGCTTTCTTT. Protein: CASRPATNTEAFF. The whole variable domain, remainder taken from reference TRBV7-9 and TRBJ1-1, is DTGVSQNPRHKITKRGQNVTFRCDPISEHNRLYWYRQTLGQGPEFLTYFQNEAQLEKSRLLSDRFSAERPKGSFSTLEIQRTEQGDSAMYLCASRPATNTEAFFGQGTRLTVV.

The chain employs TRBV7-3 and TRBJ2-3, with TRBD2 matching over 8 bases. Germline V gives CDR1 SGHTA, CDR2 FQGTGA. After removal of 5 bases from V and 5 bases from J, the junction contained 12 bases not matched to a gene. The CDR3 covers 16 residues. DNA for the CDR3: TGTGCCAGCAGCCGTAATCGGGGGGGCGTAGAAGATACGCAGTATTTT. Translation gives CASSRNRGGVEDTQYF.

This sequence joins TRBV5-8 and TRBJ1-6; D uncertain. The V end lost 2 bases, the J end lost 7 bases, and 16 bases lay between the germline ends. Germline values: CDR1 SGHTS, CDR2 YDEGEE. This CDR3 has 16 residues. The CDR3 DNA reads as TGTGCCAGCAGCTTTGAAGGTAGCCCCGCAAATTCACCCCTCCACTTT. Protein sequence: CASSFEGSPANSPLHF.

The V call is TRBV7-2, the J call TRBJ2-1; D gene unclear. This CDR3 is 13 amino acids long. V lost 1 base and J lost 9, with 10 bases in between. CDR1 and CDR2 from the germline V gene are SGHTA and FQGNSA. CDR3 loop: CASSLVNRGEQFF. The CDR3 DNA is TGTGCCAGCAGCTTAGTCAACCGTGGTGAGCAGTTCTTC.

The CDR3 DNA reads as TGTGCCAGCAGCGCGACTTCGGGGGCGCCCCTTGAAGCTTTCTTT. Its translation is CASSATSGAPLEAFF. The chain joins TRBV9 to TRBJ1-1; D possibly corresponds to TRBD1 (6 bases). Between the trimmed V and J ends, which lost 3 bases and 7 bases, there was a span of 19 bases. This CDR3 comprises 15 residues. Germline lookup yields CDR1 SGDLS and CDR2 YYNGEE. The full variable domain, rest sourced from reference TRBV9 and TRBJ1-1, is DSGVTQTPKHLITATGQRVTLRCSPRSGDLSVYWYQQSLDQGLQFLIQYYNGEERAKGNILERFSAQQFPDLHSELNLSSLELGDSALYFCASSATSGAPLEAFFGQGTRLTVV.

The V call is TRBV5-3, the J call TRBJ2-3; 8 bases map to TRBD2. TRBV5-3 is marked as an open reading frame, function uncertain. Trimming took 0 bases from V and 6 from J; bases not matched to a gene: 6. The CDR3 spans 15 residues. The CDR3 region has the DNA TGTGCCAGAAGCTTGGTACGGGAGGGAGGGGATACGCAGTATTTT. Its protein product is CARSLVREGGDTQYF.

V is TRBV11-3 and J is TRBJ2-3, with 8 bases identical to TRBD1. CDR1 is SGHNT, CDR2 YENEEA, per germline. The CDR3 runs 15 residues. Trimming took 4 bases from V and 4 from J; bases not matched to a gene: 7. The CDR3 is CASSSGGEASDTQYF. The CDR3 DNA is TGTGCCAGCAGCTCAGGGGGCGAGGCCTCAGATACGCAGTATTTT.

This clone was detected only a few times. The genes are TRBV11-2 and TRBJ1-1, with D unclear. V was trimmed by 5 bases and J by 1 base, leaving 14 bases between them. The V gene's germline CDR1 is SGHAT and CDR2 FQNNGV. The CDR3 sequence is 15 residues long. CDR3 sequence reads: CASSTPRVGNTEAFF. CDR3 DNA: TGTGCCAGCAGCACACCTCGGGTGGGGAACACTGAAGCTTTCTTT.